This TCR beta chain was profiled in a study of follicular helper T cells after annual influenza vaccination. Study results and caveats: Rare clonotypes were missed; only about 9.5-23% of cells gave TCRB. Recurrent ICOS+CD38+ cTfh clonotypes included tetramer and AIM influenza-specific ones. ICOS-CD38- cTfh most often held earlier Day 7 ICOS+CD38+ clones.

A note on this clone: What it recognizes is unknown.

Time point reported: 2015-2016 season, 7 days after influenza vaccination. Non-naive CD4+CXCR5+PD-1+ cTfh were sorted into ICOS+CD38+ and ICOS-CD38- fractions. Trimming took 2 bases from V and 2 from J, leaving 14 bases between them. Per germline, CDR1 KGHSH and CDR2 LQKENI. The CDR3 is 16 residues long. The repertoire was sequenced with immunoSEQ multiplex PCR; TCRdb's copy has only in-frame clones and lacks some. The data show several thousand clones, 75% to 90% seen once. The V and J genes are TRBV18 and TRBJ2-3; D gene unclear. This material consisted of CXCR5+ CD38- circulating T follicular helper cells from blood, taken 7 days after influenza vaccination. Subset here: circulating Tfh, non-naive CD4+CXCR5+PD-1+ (ICOS+CD38+ or ICOS-CD38-). This sequence originates from an adult who received the influenza vaccine. The DNA for the CDR3 is TGTGCCAGCTCACCATTGTCCCCAGGATCCACAGATACGCAGTATTTT. It is translated as CASSPLSPGSTDTQYF.